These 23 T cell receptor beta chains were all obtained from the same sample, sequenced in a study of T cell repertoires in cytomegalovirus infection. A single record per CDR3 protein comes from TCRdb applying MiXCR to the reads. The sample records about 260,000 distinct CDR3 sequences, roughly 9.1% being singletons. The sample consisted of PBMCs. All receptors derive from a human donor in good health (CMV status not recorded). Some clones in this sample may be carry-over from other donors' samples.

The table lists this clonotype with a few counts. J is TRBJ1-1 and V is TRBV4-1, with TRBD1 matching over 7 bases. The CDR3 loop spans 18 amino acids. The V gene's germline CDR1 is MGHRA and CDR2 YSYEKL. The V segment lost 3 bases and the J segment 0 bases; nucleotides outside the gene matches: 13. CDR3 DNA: TGCGCCAGCAGCCAGGAAATCAGGGGGACGAACATGAACACTGAAGCTTTCTTT. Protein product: CASSQEIRGTNMNTEAFF.

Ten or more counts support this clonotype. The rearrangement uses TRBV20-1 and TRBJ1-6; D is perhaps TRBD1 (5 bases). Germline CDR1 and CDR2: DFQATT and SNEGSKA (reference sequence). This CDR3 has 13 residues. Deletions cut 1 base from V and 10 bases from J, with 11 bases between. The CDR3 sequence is CSARVRVGSPLHF. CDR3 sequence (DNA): TGCAGTGCTAGAGTCAGGGTGGGATCACCCCTCCACTTT.

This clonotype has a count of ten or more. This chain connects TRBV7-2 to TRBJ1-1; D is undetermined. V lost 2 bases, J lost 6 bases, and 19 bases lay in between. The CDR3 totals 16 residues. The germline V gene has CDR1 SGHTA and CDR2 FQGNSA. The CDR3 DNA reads TGTGCCAGCAGCTTATTGGTTCCGGCGGGTTTTCCTGAAGCTTTCTTT. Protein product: CASSLLVPAGFPEAFF.

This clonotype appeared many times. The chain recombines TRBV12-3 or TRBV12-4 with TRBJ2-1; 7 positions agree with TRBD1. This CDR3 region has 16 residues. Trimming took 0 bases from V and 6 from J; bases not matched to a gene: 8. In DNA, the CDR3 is TGTGCCAGCAGTTTAGCTTTCTCGACAGGGATCAATGAGCAGTTCTTC. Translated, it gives CASSLAFSTGINEQFF.

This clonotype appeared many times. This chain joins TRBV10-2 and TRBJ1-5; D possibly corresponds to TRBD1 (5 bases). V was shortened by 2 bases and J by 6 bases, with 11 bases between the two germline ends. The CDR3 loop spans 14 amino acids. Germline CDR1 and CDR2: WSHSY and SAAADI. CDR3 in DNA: TGCGCCAGCAGTGAGGCCCAGGGAAGTCAGCCCCAGCATTTT. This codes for CASSEAQGSQPQHF.

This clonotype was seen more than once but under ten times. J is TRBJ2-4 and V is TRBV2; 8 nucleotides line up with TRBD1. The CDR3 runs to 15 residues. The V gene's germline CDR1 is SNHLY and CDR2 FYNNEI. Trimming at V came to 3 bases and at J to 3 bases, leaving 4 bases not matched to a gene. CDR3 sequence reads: CASSDGQGVKNIQYF. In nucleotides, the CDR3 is TGTGCCAGCAGTGACGGACAGGGCGTCAAAAACATTCAGTACTTC. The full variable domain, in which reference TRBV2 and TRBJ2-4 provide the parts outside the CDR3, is EPEVTQTPSHQVTQMGQEVILRCVPISNHLYFYWYRQILGQKVEFLVSFYNNEISEKSEIFDDQFSVERPDGSNFTLKIRSTKLEDSAMYFCASSDGQGVKNIQYFGAGTRLSVL.

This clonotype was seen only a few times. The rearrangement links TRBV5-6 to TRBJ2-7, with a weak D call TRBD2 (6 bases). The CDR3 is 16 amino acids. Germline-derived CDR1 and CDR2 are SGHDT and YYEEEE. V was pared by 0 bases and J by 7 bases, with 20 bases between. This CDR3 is CASSLVGLSGSGEQYF. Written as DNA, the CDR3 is TGTGCCAGCAGCTTGGTGGGGCTTAGCGGATCTGGAGAGCAGTACTTC.

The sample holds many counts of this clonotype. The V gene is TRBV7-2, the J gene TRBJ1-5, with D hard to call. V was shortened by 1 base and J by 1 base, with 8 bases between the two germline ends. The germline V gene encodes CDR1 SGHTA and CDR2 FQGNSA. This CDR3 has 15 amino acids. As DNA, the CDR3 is TGTGCCAGCAGCTTAGGGGGTATGAGCAATCAGCCCCAGCATTTT. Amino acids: CASSLGGMSNQPQHF.

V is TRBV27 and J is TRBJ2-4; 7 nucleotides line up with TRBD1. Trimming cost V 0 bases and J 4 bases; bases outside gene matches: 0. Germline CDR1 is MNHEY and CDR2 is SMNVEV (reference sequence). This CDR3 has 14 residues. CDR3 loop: CASSLSGQKNIQYF. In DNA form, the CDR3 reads TGTGCCAGCAGTTTATCGGGACAGAAAAACATTCAGTACTTC.

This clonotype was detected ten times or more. As DNA, the CDR3 is TGTGCCAGCAGCTTAGCCGTTGGTCAGCCCCAGCATTTT. This encodes CASSLAVGQPQHF. This chain joins TRBV7-2 and TRBJ1-5; D call uncertain. Between the trimmed V and J ends, which lost 0 bases and 6 bases, there was a span of 6 bases. Looked up from germline, CDR1 is SGHTA and CDR2 is FQGNSA. The CDR3 sequence is 13 residues long.

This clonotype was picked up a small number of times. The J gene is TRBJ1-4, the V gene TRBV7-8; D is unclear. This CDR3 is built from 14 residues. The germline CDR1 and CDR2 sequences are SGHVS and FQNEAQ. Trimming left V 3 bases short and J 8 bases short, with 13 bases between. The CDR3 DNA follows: TGTGCCAGCAGCTTCCTTGTGCTAGGGGAAAAACTGTTTTTT. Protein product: CASSFLVLGEKLFF.

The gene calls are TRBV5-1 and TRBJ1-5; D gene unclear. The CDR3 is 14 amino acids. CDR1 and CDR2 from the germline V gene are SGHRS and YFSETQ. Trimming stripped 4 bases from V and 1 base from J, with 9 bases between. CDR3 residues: CASSPGLSNQPQHF. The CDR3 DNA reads TGCGCCAGCAGCCCAGGTTTGAGCAATCAGCCCCAGCATTTT.

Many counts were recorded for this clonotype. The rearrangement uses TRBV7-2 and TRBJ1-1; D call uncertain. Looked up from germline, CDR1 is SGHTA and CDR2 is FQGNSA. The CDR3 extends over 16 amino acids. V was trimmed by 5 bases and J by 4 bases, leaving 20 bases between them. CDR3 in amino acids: CASSPQTPRSGTEAFF. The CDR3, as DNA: TGTGCCAGCAGCCCACAGACACCCCGGTCGGGCACTGAAGCTTTCTTT.

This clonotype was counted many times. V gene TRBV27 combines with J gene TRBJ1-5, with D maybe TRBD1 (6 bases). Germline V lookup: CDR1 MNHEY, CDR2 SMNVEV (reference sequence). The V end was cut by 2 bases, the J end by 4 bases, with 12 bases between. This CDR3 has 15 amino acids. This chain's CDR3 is CASSLGGGKNQPQHF. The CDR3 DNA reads TGTGCCAGCAGTTTAGGAGGGGGAAAGAATCAGCCCCAGCATTTT.

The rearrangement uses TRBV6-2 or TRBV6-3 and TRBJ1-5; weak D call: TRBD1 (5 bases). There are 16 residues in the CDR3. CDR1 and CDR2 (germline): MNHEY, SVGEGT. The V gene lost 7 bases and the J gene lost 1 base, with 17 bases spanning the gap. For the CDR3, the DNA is TGTGCCAGCACCCCAAAGGGAGGGGTCAGCAATCAGCCCCAGCATTTT. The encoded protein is CASTPKGGVSNQPQHF.

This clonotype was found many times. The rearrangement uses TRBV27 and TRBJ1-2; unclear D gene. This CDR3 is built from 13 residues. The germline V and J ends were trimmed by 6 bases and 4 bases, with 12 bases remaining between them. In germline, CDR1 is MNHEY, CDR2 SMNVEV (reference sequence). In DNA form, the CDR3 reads TGTGCCAGCAGGGCCCGATCTCTCTATGGCTACACCTTC. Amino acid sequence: CASRARSLYGYTF.

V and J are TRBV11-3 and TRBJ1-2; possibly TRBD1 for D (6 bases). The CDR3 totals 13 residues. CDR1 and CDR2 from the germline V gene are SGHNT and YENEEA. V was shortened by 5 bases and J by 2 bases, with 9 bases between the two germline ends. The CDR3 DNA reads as TGTGCCAGCAGCAAGGGACAAAACTATGGCTACACCTTC. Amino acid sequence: CASSKGQNYGYTF.

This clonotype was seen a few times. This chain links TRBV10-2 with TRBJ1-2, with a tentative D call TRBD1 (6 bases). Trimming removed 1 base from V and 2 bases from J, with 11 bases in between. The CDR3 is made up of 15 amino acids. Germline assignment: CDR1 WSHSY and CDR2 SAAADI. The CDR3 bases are TGCGCCAGCAGTGAGTGGGGGGGCGCAAACTATGGCTACACCTTC. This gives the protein CASSEWGGANYGYTF.

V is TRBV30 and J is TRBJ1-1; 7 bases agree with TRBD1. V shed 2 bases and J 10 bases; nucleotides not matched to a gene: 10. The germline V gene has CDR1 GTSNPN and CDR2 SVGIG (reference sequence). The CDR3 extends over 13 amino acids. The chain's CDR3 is CAWSTWDRQVAFF. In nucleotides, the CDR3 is TGTGCCTGGAGTACCTGGGACAGACAAGTAGCTTTCTTT.

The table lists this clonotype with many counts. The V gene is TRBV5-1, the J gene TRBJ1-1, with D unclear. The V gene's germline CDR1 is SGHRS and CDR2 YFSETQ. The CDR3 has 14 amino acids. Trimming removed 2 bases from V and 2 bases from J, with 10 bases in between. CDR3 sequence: CASSLRPGNTEAFF. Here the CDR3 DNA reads TGCGCCAGCAGCTTACGTCCAGGAAACACTGAAGCTTTCTTT.

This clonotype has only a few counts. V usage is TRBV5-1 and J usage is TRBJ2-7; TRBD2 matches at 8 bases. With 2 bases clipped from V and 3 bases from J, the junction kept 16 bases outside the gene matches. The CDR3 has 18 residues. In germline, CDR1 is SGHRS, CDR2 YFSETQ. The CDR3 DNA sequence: TGCGCCAGCAGCTTTTGGGGGACTAGTTCAGCCCGGGACTACGAGCAGTACTTC. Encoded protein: CASSFWGTSSARDYEQYF. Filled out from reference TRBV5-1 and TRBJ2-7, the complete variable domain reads KAGVTQTPRYLIKTRGQQVTLSCSPISGHRSVSWYQQTPGQGLQFLFEYFSETQRNKGNFPGRFSGRQFSNSRSEMNVSTLELGDSALYLCASSFWGTSSARDYEQYFGPGTRLTVT.

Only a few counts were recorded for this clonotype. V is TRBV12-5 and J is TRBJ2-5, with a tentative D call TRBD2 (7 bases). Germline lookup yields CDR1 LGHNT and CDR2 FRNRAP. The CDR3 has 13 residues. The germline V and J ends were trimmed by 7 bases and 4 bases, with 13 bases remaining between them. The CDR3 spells CASAGGASETQYF. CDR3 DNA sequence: TGTGCTAGTGCGGGGGGCGCGTCAGAGACCCAGTACTTC.

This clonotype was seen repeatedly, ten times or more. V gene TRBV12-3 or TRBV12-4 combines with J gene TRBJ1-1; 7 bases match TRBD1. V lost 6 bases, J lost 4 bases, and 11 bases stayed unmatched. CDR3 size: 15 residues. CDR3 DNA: TGTGCCAGCAGCCCTCTGACAGGGTTAAGCACTGAAGCTTTCTTT. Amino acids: CASSPLTGLSTEAFF.